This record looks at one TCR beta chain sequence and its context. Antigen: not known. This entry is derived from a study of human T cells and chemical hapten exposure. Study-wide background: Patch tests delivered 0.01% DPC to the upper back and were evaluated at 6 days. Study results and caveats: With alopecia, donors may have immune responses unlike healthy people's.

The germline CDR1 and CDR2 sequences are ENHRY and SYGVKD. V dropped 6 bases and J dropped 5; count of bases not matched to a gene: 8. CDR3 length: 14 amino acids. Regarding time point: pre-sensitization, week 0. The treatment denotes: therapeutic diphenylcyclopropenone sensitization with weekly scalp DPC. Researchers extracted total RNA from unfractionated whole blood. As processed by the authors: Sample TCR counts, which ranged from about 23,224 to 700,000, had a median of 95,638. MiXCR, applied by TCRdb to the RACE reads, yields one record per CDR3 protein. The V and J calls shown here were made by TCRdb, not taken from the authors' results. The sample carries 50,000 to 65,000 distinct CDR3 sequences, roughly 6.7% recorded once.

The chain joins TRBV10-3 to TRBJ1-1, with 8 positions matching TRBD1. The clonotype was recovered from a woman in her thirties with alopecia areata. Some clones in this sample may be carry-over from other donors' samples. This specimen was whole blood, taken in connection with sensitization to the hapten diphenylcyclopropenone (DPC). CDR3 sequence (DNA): TGTGCCATCAGGGGGACAGGTCCGGGGACTGAAGCTTTCTTT. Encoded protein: CAIRGTGPGTEAFF.